This T cell receptor beta chain is from a study of T-cell reconstitution after alpha-beta-depleted transplantation in children. This CDR3 spans 13 amino acids. Germline V gene data show CDR1 as SQVTM and CDR2 as ANQGSEA. J was trimmed by 4 bases and V by 4 bases; bases with no gene match: 7. Preparation of the TCRbeta library used unique molecular identifiers. TCRdb re-analysed the PCR reads in MiXCR, keeping a single row per CDR3 protein. The sample contains about 420,000 distinct CDR3 sequences, approximately 11% of which appear only once. The sequence was obtained from a human donor who donated a stem cell graft to a child with acute myeloid leukemia. The input for sequencing was PBMCs from the stem cell graft donor, taken from the stem cell graft. This chain uses TRBV29-1 with TRBJ2-7, with 7 bases that match TRBD1. CDR3 DNA sequence: TGCAGCGTTGGATCGGCAGGGGGATACGAGCAGTACTTC. Translation gives CSVGSAGGYEQYF.